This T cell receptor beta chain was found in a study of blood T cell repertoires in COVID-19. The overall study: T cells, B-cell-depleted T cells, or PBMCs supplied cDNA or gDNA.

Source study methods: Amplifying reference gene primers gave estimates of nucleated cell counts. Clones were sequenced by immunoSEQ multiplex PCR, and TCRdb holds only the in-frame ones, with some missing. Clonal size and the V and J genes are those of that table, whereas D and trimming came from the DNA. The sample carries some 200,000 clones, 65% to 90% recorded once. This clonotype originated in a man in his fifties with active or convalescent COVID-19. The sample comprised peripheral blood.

CDR3 sequence (DNA): TGTGCCAGCACCCCAAGGGGCGGACCCTATGGCTACACCTTC. It specifies CASTPRGGPYGYTF. This rearrangement joins TRBV2 to TRBJ1-2, with a weak D call TRBD1 (5 bases). Deletions cut 7 bases from V and 4 bases from J, with 16 bases between. The CDR3 runs 14 residues. Germline CDR1 SNHLY, CDR2 FYNNEI.